Listed below are T cell receptor beta chains from one sample, sequenced in a study of cytomegalovirus exposure and HLA in healthy donors. Profiled with immunoSEQ multiplex PCR; TCRdb holds only in-frame clones, not every one. The profile covers about 160,000 clones, with 75% to 90% appearing a single time and about 2.1% taken by the ten largest. Sequencing was carried out using PBMCs. Receptors originate from a woman aged 18-29 years in good health and CMV-seronegative. CDR3s include the opening cysteine and the closing phenylalanine or tryptophan. A row's size may be missing; if present it is once, few, many or a size class.

TRBV2	TRBJ1-6	NA	CASSEMGSFDPPLHF
TRBV27	TRBJ1-1	few	CASSTHGPLNTEAFF
TRBV27	TRBJ1-2	NA	CASSSRQGFLPFLDGYTF
TRBV2	TRBJ2-5	once	CASSSDRARETQYF
TRBV7-6	TRBJ2-1	few	CASSLGGTSGGRLYNEQFF
TRBV15	TRBJ2-7	few	CATSTRPGAYNEQYF
TRBV2	TRBJ2-7	NA	CASNAGTGRYEQYF
TRBV5-4	TRBJ2-1	once	CASSLASGMGEQFF
TRBV7-9	TRBJ2-1	NA	CASSWTSESSYNEQFF
TRBV7-9	TRBJ2-6	NA	CASSLGQAGANVLTF
TRBV7-9	TRBJ2-5	NA	CASSSPGHHQETQYF
TRBV11-1	TRBJ1-5	NA	CANLQGVGQPQHF
TRBV2	TRBJ1-2	NA	CASSVVRGYTF
TRBV27	TRBJ1-2	NA	CASSLNRDRVNYGYTF
TRBV5-4	TRBJ2-6	NA	CASSLGTGVGANVLTF
TRBV10-3	TRBJ1-2	NA	CAISGGDPYGYTF
TRBV4-1	TRBJ2-1	NA	CASSQLGRDRGSNEQFF
TRBV29-1	TRBJ1-5	NA	CSVGGAFGQPQHF
TRBV5-1	TRBJ2-7	NA	CASSLDGRGYEQYF
TRBV4-1	TRBJ1-2	NA	CASSQVGGMGEGYTF
TRBV5-1	TRBJ2-7	once	CASSLAGGAPYEQYF
TRBV19	TRBJ2-3	NA	CASTEREGSRTDTQYF
TRBV13	TRBJ1-2	NA	CASSLGAGPRYTF
TRBV6-1	TRBJ1-1	NA	CASRARAGGNTEAFF
TRBV18	TRBJ1-1	NA	CASSPYRVMNTEAFF
TRBV27	TRBJ1-2	NA	CASSVDDRLGGYTF
TRBV27	TRBJ2-1	NA	CASSPLSASGRAYEQFF
TRBV4-1	TRBJ2-1	once	CASSTSGSSYNEQFF
TRBV11-2	TRBJ2-1	NA	CASSLVAGGSHEQFF
TRBV29-1	TRBJ2-7	NA	CSVVSGPYEQYF
TRBV4-1	TRBJ2-3	NA	CASSQVSEGDTQYF
TRBV19	TRBJ1-5	few	CASSPGVVEPQHF
TRBV7-3	TRBJ2-3	NA	CASSPSPTGGGTQYF
TRBV14	TRBJ2-7	NA	CASSQDALAGEPFTSYEQYF
TRBV18	TRBJ1-2	once	CASSKWDSSYGYTF
TRBV15	TRBJ2-2	NA	CATSRDWTGNTGELFF
TRBV11-2	TRBJ1-1	NA	CASSYSTGGTEAFF
TRBV5-1	TRBJ2-1	NA	CASTSGYNEQFF
TRBV9	TRBJ2-3	NA	CASSASGSADTQYF
TRBV9	TRBJ2-3	NA	CASSAGDRSTDTQYF
TRBV5-1	TRBJ2-1	NA	CASSGVGTYNEQFF
TRBV30	TRBJ1-5	NA	CAWSINRDRGYNQPQHF
TRBV13	TRBJ2-7	NA	CASSLVGPAYEQYF
TRBV7-2	TRBJ2-5	NA	CASSLRQGETQYF
TRBV9	TRBJ1-1	few	CASSVDMNTEAFF
TRBV4-1	TRBJ1-3	NA	CASSQVMQVVSGNTIYF
TRBV10-3	TRBJ2-1	few	CAISDRVYEQFF